The 22 T cell receptor beta chains below come from one sample, sequenced in a study of T cells in Graves' hyperthyroidism and ophthalmopathy. Amplified TCR beta CDR3 regions came from RNA transcripts. Initially, a first-round RT-PCR of the TCR CDR3 employed the HTBI primer set. TCRdb re-derived calls from the multiplex PCR reads in MiXCR, one entry per CDR3 protein. The repertoire consists of about 610,000 distinct CDR3 sequences, with 14% to 15% occurring once and the leading ten covering 3.5% to 4.5%. What was sequenced was blood. These receptor sequences come from a woman in her thirties or forties with Graves' ophthalmopathy.

This clonotype was seen only a few times. The rearrangement uses TRBV19 and TRBJ1-5, with 8 positions matching TRBD1. The CDR3 runs 15 residues. CDR1 and CDR2 (germline): LNHDA, SQIVND (reference sequence). V was pared by 3 bases and J by 2 bases, with 3 bases of the junction left unmatched. CDR3 sequence: CASSMGQVGNQPQHF. DNA of the CDR3: TGTGCCAGTAGTATGGGACAGGTAGGCAATCAGCCCCAGCATTTT.

This clonotype was picked up one time. V gene TRBV27 combines with J gene TRBJ2-6, with 7 bases fitting TRBD2. The junction had 2 bases not matched to a gene; V was cut back by 4 bases and J by 8 bases. The CDR3 extends over 13 amino acids. Germline CDR1 and CDR2: MNHEY and SMNVEV (reference sequence). CDR3 coding DNA: TGTGCCAGCAGTTCCGGGGGGTCCAACGTCCTGACTTTC. It is translated as CASSSGGSNVLTF.

This clonotype has at least ten counts. This sequence joins TRBV27 and TRBJ1-1, with D possibly matching TRBD1 (6 bases). In germline, CDR1 is MNHEY, CDR2 SMNVEV (reference sequence). The CDR3 runs to 13 residues. Trimming took off 10 bases at V and 5 bases at J, with 17 bases between the two ends. CDR3 bases: TGTGCCACTGCGGGGGGCGCGGGGACTGAAGCTTTCTTT. This sequence encodes CATAGGAGTEAFF.

This clonotype was recorded many times. The chain joins TRBV11-1 to TRBJ2-5; a possible D gene is TRBD1 (6 bases). The CDR3 is 14 residues long. Germline CDR1 reads SGHAT; CDR2 reads FQDESV (reference sequence). V was clipped by 4 bases and J by 5 bases, with 14 bases between them. Here the CDR3 reads CASSYTPRGETQYF. The DNA of the CDR3 is TGTGCCAGCAGCTACACTCCGAGGGGGGAGACCCAGTACTTC.

In its sample, this clonotype was seen many times. The rearrangement joins TRBV7-9 to TRBJ2-5, with D unresolved. The V end lost 1 base, the J end lost 7 bases, and 13 bases lay between the germline ends. The V gene's germline CDR1 is SEHNR and CDR2 FQNEAQ (reference sequence). The CDR3 runs to 14 residues. CDR3 residues: CASSLGVASGTQYF. CDR3 nucleotide sequence: TGTGCCAGCAGCTTAGGAGTAGCCTCGGGGACCCAGTACTTC.

J is TRBJ1-2 and V is TRBV12-3 or TRBV12-4; 10 bases align to TRBD1. Trimming at V came to 6 bases and at J to 5 bases, leaving 9 bases not matched to a gene. CDR3 size: 15 residues. The DNA of the CDR3 is TGTGCCAGCAGCCTTCAAGGGACAGGGGAGTATGGCTACACCTTC. Its translation is CASSLQGTGEYGYTF.

In regard to this clonotype: Relative to the germline gene, one junction end is altered; a read error may explain this. The chain employs TRBV7-9 and TRBJ2-7; D is possibly TRBD1 (5 bases). This CDR3 has 13 amino acids. Germline V gene data show CDR1 as SEHNR and CDR2 as FQNEAQ (reference sequence). The CDR3 here is CVSSPDSSYEQYF. Here the CDR3 DNA reads TGTGTCAGCAGCCCCGACAGTTCCTACGAGCAGTACTTC.

V is TRBV28 and J is TRBJ2-7, with TRBD1 identical over 9 bases. The CDR3 contains 15 residues. In germline, CDR1 is MDHEN, CDR2 SYDVKM. V shed 5 bases and J 5 bases; nucleotides not matched to a gene: 10. CDR3 protein: CASSGPGTGKHEQYF. CDR3 nucleotide sequence: TGTGCCAGCAGTGGCCCCGGGACAGGGAAACACGAGCAGTACTTC.

On this clonotype: A much larger clone differs from this one at a single base, so this may be a read error. This chain connects TRBV28 to TRBJ2-7, with D unresolved. Germline V gene sequence: CDR1 MDHEN, CDR2 SYDVKM. The CDR3 sequence is 15 residues long. V lost 5 bases and J lost 6, with 20 bases in between. The CDR3 protein is CASSTRAGNPCEQYF. CDR3 coding DNA: TGTGCCAGCAGTACACGCGCCGGCAATCCCTGCGAGCAGTACTTC.

This clonotype was counted at least ten times. The rearrangement links TRBV6-5 to TRBJ1-2; D possibly corresponds to TRBD1 (6 bases). CDR1 is MNHEY, CDR2 SVGAGI, per germline. The V end lost 0 bases, the J end lost 7 bases, and 15 bases lay between the germline ends. The CDR3 covers 15 residues. The CDR3 spells CASSYSMGAESGYTF. Written as DNA, the CDR3 is TGTGCCAGCAGTTACTCGATGGGGGCTGAAAGTGGCTACACCTTC.

This clonotype has at least ten counts. This chain links TRBV20-1 with TRBJ1-2; D unresolved. This CDR3 is built from 13 residues. Looked up from germline, CDR1 is DFQATT and CDR2 is SNEGSKA (reference sequence). The V end lost 3 bases, the J end lost 5 bases, and 13 bases lay between the germline ends. The CDR3 loop reads CSARETRLYGYTF. In DNA form, the CDR3 reads TGCAGTGCTAGGGAGACCAGGCTATATGGCTACACCTTC.

This chain uses TRBV18 with TRBJ1-3, with D unclear. Germline values: CDR1 KGHSH, CDR2 LQKENI. V lost 0 bases and J lost 6, with 6 bases in between. The CDR3 runs to 13 residues. The CDR3 protein is CASSPPNENTIYF. The CDR3 nucleotides read TGTGCCAGCTCACCACCAAATGAAAACACCATATATTTT. The variable domain in full, completed from reference TRBV18 and TRBJ1-3, reads NAGVMQNPRHLVRRRGQEARLRCSPMKGHSHVYWYRQLPEEGLKFMVYLQKENIIDESGMPKERFSAEFPKEGPSILRIQQVVRGDSAAYFCASSPPNENTIYFGEGSWLTVV.

This clonotype occurred many times. This sequence joins TRBV2 and TRBJ2-2; 7 bases map to TRBD1. Germline V gene lookup returns CDR1 SNHLY and CDR2 FYNNEI. Unmatched junction bases numbered 7, after V lost 6 bases and J lost 3 bases. The CDR3 consists of 15 residues. CDR3: CASRFRDSYTGELFF. The CDR3 DNA reads as TGTGCCAGCAGGTTCAGGGACAGTTACACCGGGGAGCTGTTTTTT.

Ten or more counts support this clonotype. The chain links TRBV27 to TRBJ2-6; D unclear. Trimming cost V 8 bases and J 0 bases, with 11 bases left between them. CDR1 and CDR2 (germline): MNHEY, SMNVEV (reference sequence). The CDR3 contains 15 residues. CDR3 sequence reads: CASGRWDSGANVLTF. Written as DNA, the CDR3 is TGTGCCAGCGGAAGGTGGGACTCTGGGGCCAACGTCCTGACTTTC.

V gene TRBV11-3 combines with J gene TRBJ1-3; D is uncertain. The germline V and J ends were trimmed by 2 bases and 4 bases, with 12 bases remaining between them. Germline-derived CDR1 and CDR2 are SGHNT and YENEEA. This CDR3 has 15 residues. The CDR3 DNA sequence: TGTGCCAGCAGCTTACTACGCAGTATCGGAAACACCATATATTTT. It encodes CASSLLRSIGNTIYF.

This clonotype was observed a few times. This chain links TRBV7-9 with TRBJ1-5, with a weak D call TRBD1 (5 bases). The CDR3 is made up of 15 amino acids. Germline V lookup: CDR1 SEHNR, CDR2 FQNEAQ (reference sequence). Trimming removed 5 bases from V and 11 bases from J, with 22 bases in between. The CDR3 loop is CASSLNGAHILAQHF. In DNA, the CDR3 is TGTGCCAGCAGCCTAAATGGGGCCCATATTCTGGCCCAGCATTTT.

In its sample, this clonotype was seen many times. V gene TRBV12-3 or TRBV12-4 combines with J gene TRBJ1-2, with D hard to call. CDR3 size: 12 residues. Trimming removed 3 bases at V and 4 bases at J, with 6 bases between. For the CDR3, the DNA is TGTGCCAGCAGTTTTCACGGCTATGGCTACACCTTC. This encodes CASSFHGYGYTF.

In its sample, this clonotype was seen a few times. The chain carries TRBV28 and TRBJ1-5, with a possible D match to TRBD1 (5 bases). The germline V and J ends were trimmed by 4 bases and 5 bases, with 12 bases remaining between them. This CDR3 region has 14 residues. CDR1 is MDHEN, CDR2 SYDVKM, per germline. CDR3 sequence: CASSSLLGDQPQHF. As DNA, the CDR3 is TGTGCCAGCAGTTCATTACTGGGGGATCAGCCCCAGCATTTT.

This clonotype was observed many times. The chain couples TRBV12-3 or TRBV12-4 to TRBJ1-2, with D unclear. V was pared by 1 base and J by 4 bases, with 1 base between. CDR3 length equals 11 residues. The CDR3 spells CASSLGYGYTF. For the CDR3, the DNA is TGTGCCAGCAGTTTAGGCTATGGCTACACCTTC.

The chain is built from TRBV19 and TRBJ1-5, with D perhaps matching TRBD1 (6 bases). The CDR3 consists of 17 residues. V was trimmed by 1 base and J by 7 bases, leaving 20 bases between them. CDR1 is LNHDA and CDR2 is SQIVND in the germline V gene (reference sequence). DNA for the CDR3: TGTGCCAGTAGTATAGCCCCTTCCGGGGGGCGGAGGCAGCCCCAGCATTTT. It encodes CASSIAPSGGRRQPQHF.

This clonotype was observed at least ten times. J is TRBJ1-2 and V is TRBV6-5; D is perhaps TRBD1 (5 bases). The CDR3 extends over 12 amino acids. Germline assignment: CDR1 MNHEY and CDR2 SVGAGI. Trimming shortened V by 2 bases and J by 13 bases, and 14 bases separated the two germline ends. The CDR3 spells CASSYGLGPSTF. Written as DNA, the CDR3 is TGTGCCAGCAGTTACGGTTTGGGGCCCTCCACCTTC.

This clonotype was recorded many times. This rearrangement joins TRBV19 to TRBJ2-7; D assignment may be TRBD1 or TRBD2 (6 bases each). The CDR3 is 15 amino acids. Germline CDR1 and CDR2: LNHDA and SQIVND (reference sequence). Trimming removed 6 bases from V and 4 bases from J, with 19 bases in between. The chain's CDR3 is CASRVGGGVEYEQYF. CDR3 DNA: TGTGCCAGTAGAGTTGGAGGGGGAGTCGAATACGAGCAGTACTTC.